Listed below are T cell receptor beta chains from one sample, sequenced in a study of identical twins. TCRdb passed the 5' RACE reads through MiXCR, listing each CDR3 protein once. The sample contains about 530,000 distinct CDR3 sequences, around 24% of which appear only once. The same specimen was also included in a second study, on yellow fever vaccine responses in identical twins.

Sequencing used CD4+ T cells sorted from blood. These receptors all come from a woman between 18 and 30 years old in good health. Each CDR3 is given with its conserved first and last residue. D genes are given only for firm matches. Clone size is given for some rows only: seen once, a few or many times, or a class if the clone is expanded.

cdr3_aa: CASSPPGQGARSSYEQYF
cdr3_nt: TGTGCCAGCAGTCCACCGGGACAGGGGGCCCGTAGCTCCTACGAGCAGTACTTC
d_call: TRBD1
clone_size: NA
j_call: TRBJ2-7
v_call: TRBV12-3/TRBV12-4

cdr3_aa: CASSSRTALEAFF
cdr3_nt: TGTGCCAGTAGTTCCAGGACCGCGCTGGAAGCTTTCTTT
d_call: NA
clone_size: NA
j_call: TRBJ1-1
v_call: TRBV19

cdr3_aa: CASSLSGSSETEYF
cdr3_nt: TGTGCCAGCAGCTTAAGCGGGAGTTCCGAGACAGAGTACTTC
d_call: TRBD2
clone_size: few
j_call: TRBJ2-7
v_call: TRBV7-8

cdr3_aa: CASSEDREFGQPQHF
cdr3_nt: TGTGCCAGCAGTGAAGACAGGGAGTTCGGTCAGCCCCAGCATTTT
d_call: NA
clone_size: NA
j_call: TRBJ1-5
v_call: TRBV2

cdr3_aa: CSASGPGVSGQPQHF
cdr3_nt: TGCAGTGCTAGCGGGCCAGGGGTTAGTGGTCAGCCCCAGCATTTT
d_call: NA
clone_size: NA
j_call: TRBJ1-5
v_call: TRBV20-1

cdr3_aa: CASSPMLGGHNIQYF
cdr3_nt: TGTGCCAGCTCACCCATGCTAGGGGGGCACAACATTCAGTACTTC
d_call: NA
clone_size: NA
j_call: TRBJ2-4
v_call: TRBV18

cdr3_aa: CASSETGAGGDNEQFF
cdr3_nt: TGCGCCAGCAGTGAGACAGGCGCGGGAGGGGACAATGAGCAGTTCTTC
d_call: TRBD2
clone_size: NA
j_call: TRBJ2-1
v_call: TRBV10-1

cdr3_aa: CSARAGLAGSYNEQFF
cdr3_nt: TGCAGTGCTAGAGCAGGACTAGCGGGTTCCTACAATGAGCAGTTCTTC
d_call: TRBD2
clone_size: NA
j_call: TRBJ2-1
v_call: TRBV20-1

cdr3_aa: CASSSGTSGLDEQFF
cdr3_nt: TGTGCCAGCAGCTCGGGGACTAGCGGGCTAGATGAGCAGTTCTTC
d_call: TRBD2
clone_size: few
j_call: TRBJ2-1
v_call: TRBV7-8

cdr3_aa: CSGLGEANEKLFF
cdr3_nt: TGCAGTGGACTCGGTGAGGCTAATGAAAAACTGTTTTTT
d_call: NA
clone_size: NA
j_call: TRBJ1-4
v_call: TRBV29-1

cdr3_aa: CASSQDMGKQPQHF
cdr3_nt: TGTGCCAGCAGTCAGGACATGGGGAAGCAGCCCCAGCATTTT
d_call: NA
clone_size: few
j_call: TRBJ1-5
v_call: TRBV12-3/TRBV12-4

cdr3_aa: CASSLGLAGVTDTQYF
cdr3_nt: TGTGCCAGCAGTCTTGGACTAGCGGGGGTCACAGATACGCAGTATTTT
d_call: TRBD2
clone_size: few
j_call: TRBJ2-3
v_call: TRBV27

cdr3_aa: CASSLGPDIQYF
cdr3_nt: TGTGCCAGCAGCTTAGGTCCTGACATTCAGTACTTC
d_call: NA
clone_size: NA
j_call: TRBJ2-4
v_call: TRBV7-2

cdr3_aa: CASSPIVGVQETQYF
cdr3_nt: TGTGCCAGCAGCCCCATTGTCGGAGTCCAAGAGACCCAGTACTTC
d_call: NA
clone_size: NA
j_call: TRBJ2-5
v_call: TRBV6-1

cdr3_aa: CASSQGSSGGFLHNEQFF
cdr3_nt: TGTGCCAGCAGTCAGGGGTCTAGCGGGGGGTTTTTACACAATGAGCAGTTCTTC
d_call: TRBD2
clone_size: NA
j_call: TRBJ2-1
v_call: TRBV12-3/TRBV12-4